The rows below give T cell receptor beta chains drawn from one sample of a study of cytomegalovirus exposure and HLA in healthy donors. This table comes from immunoSEQ multiplex PCR, and its TCRdb copy is limited to in-frame clones, with some not included. The sample has roughly 50,000 clones, and its top ten clones hold approximately 6.9%. Sequenced: PBMCs. The receptors shown here come from a middle-aged woman in good health and CMV-seronegative. Each CDR3 is given with its conserved first and last residue. D genes are given only for firm matches.

V gene	D gene	J gene	CDR3 DNA	CDR3 protein
TRBV19	TRBD1	TRBJ1-2	TGTGCCAGCTCCCCGGGACAGGGTTCGCATGGCTACACCTTC	CASSPGQGSHGYTF
TRBV5-1	NA	TRBJ1-2	TGCGCCAGCAGCTTCCGGACCGGCGGGGTTGGTGGCTACACCTTC	CASSFRTGGVGGYTF
TRBV30	NA	TRBJ2-1	TGTGCCTGGACCCACCCGAGCGGCTCCGACAATGAGCAGTTCTTC	CAWTHPSGSDNEQFF
TRBV5-8	TRBD1	TRBJ2-5	TGTGCCAGCAGCTCAATGTGGGGGACAGGGAGCCAAGAGACCCAGTACTTC	CASSSMWGTGSQETQYF
TRBV18	NA	TRBJ1-1	TGTGCCAGCTCACCAGGGGCCCACATGAACACTGAAGCTTTCTTT	CASSPGAHMNTEAFF
TRBV11-2	NA	TRBJ2-2	TGTGCCAGCAGCCGCCCTACAGCGAACACCGGGGAGCTGTTTTTT	CASSRPTANTGELFF
TRBV5-1	TRBD2	TRBJ2-5	TGCGCCAGCAGCCCGGGGACTAGCGGGGCTAGGCAAGAGACCCAGTACTTC	CASSPGTSGARQETQYF
TRBV29-1	TRBD1	TRBJ1-2	TGCAGCGTCGGACAGGGTGTGAAAGGCTACACCTTC	CSVGQGVKGYTF
TRBV7-9	TRBD2	TRBJ2-1	TGTGCCAGCAGCCTCACGCCGGGAGCGGGACTAAATGAGCAGTTCTTC	CASSLTPGAGLNEQFF
TRBV30	NA	TRBJ2-3	TGTGCCTGGAGGAGGATTCCTAGCACAGATACGCAGTATTTT	CAWRRIPSTDTQYF
TRBV7-6	NA	TRBJ2-5	TGTGCCAGCAGCTTGCTTCAGGGAGGTTTGGGGCAAGAGACCCAGTACTTC	CASSLLQGGLGQETQYF
TRBV6-5	NA	TRBJ1-1	TGTGCCAGCAGAAGACAGATGAACACTGAAGCTTTCTTT	CASRRQMNTEAFF
TRBV19	TRBD2	TRBJ2-3	TGTGCCAGTAGTACCTCACGGACTAGCGGGAGGGTAGGCACAGATACGCAGTATTTT	CASSTSRTSGRVGTDTQYF
TRBV7-7	TRBD1	TRBJ2-7	TGTGCCAGCAGCCCCGGACAGGGGGGGCACTACGAGCAGTACTTC	CASSPGQGGHYEQYF
TRBV19	NA	TRBJ2-3	TGTGCCAGTAGTTATTTAGCGGACATTTCAGATACGCAGTATTTT	CASSYLADISDTQYF
TRBV28	NA	TRBJ1-4	TGTGCCAGCAGTCTCCCCATCGGGGGAACTAATGAAAAACTGTTTTTT	CASSLPIGGTNEKLFF
TRBV5-4	TRBD2	TRBJ2-7	TGTGCCAGCAGCCGGGTGATCGTAGCGGGGGTCTCCTACGAGCAGTACTTC	CASSRVIVAGVSYEQYF
TRBV28	TRBD2	TRBJ2-7	TGTGCCAGCAGGGGACTAGACTACGAGCAGTACTTC	CASRGLDYEQYF
TRBV25-1	NA	TRBJ1-4	TGTGCCAGCAGTGAGCCAGGGATCATTTCTAATGAAAAACTGTTTTTT	CASSEPGIISNEKLFF
TRBV6-1	NA	TRBJ1-5	TGTGCCAGCAGTGAATCAGGAACCCAGCCCCAGCATTTT	CASSESGTQPQHF
TRBV5-4	NA	TRBJ2-5	TGTGCCAGCAGCCACATGGACAGCCAAGAGACCCAGTACTTC	CASSHMDSQETQYF
TRBV7-3	TRBD2	TRBJ2-3	TGTGCCAGCAGCTTTAGCGGGACTACCACAGATACGCAGTATTTT	CASSFSGTTTDTQYF
TRBV28	NA	TRBJ2-2	TGTGCCACCGAGGGGGATACCGGGGAGCTGTTTTTT	CATEGDTGELFF
TRBV4-2	NA	TRBJ2-1	TGTGCCAGCAGCCAAGGTTCTGGCCCAGGGGATGAGCAGTTCTTC	CASSQGSGPGDEQFF
TRBV6-1	NA	TRBJ1-2	TGTGCCAGCAGTCCTCGCGGGGCCTATGGCTACACCTTC	CASSPRGAYGYTF
TRBV11-3	TRBD1	TRBJ1-1	TGTGCCAGCAGCGCGGGACAGGCAGCCACTGAAGCTTTCTTT	CASSAGQAATEAFF
TRBV7-3	TRBD2	TRBJ2-1	TGTGCCAGCAGCTTAAAACTAGCGGGCTACAATGAGCAGTTCTTC	CASSLKLAGYNEQFF
TRBV30	TRBD2	TRBJ2-7	TGTGCCTGGAGTTTGTATGGGGGGGCCTACGAGCAGTACTTC	CAWSLYGGAYEQYF
TRBV9	NA	TRBJ2-7	TGTGCCAGCAGCCCGGACAGCTACGAGCAGTACTTC	CASSPDSYEQYF
TRBV5-4	NA	TRBJ1-2	TGTGCCAGCAGCTTGGGGGCGGGTCACTATGGCTACACCTTC	CASSLGAGHYGYTF
TRBV18	NA	TRBJ2-7	TGTGCCAGCTCACCTTCGGGGGAGCAGTACTTC	CASSPSGEQYF
TRBV7-8	TRBD2	TRBJ2-1	TGTGCCAGCAGCTTTAGCGGGAGGAACTACAATGAGCAGTTCTTC	CASSFSGRNYNEQFF